This is a list of T cell receptor beta chains from one sample in a study of human T cells and chemical hapten exposure. TCRdb independently ran MiXCR on the 5' RACE reads; one entry per CDR3 protein. This table has approximately 80,000 distinct CDR3 sequences, 15% to 20% appearing once. These receptors originate from a female donor in good health. Both conserved end residues are part of each CDR3. Fields, in order: V gene, clone size, J gene, D gene, CDR3 protein, CDR3 DNA. A D gene is named only where the DNA matches it firmly. Only some rows state a clone size, as once, few, many or a class for expanded clones.

>TRBV7-8|few|TRBJ2-3|NA
CASSREAGLSTDTQYF
TGTGCCAGCAGTCGTGAAGCGGGTCTAAGCACAGATACGCAGTATTTT
>TRBV6-1|few|TRBJ1-2|NA
CASSEAGQAYGYTF
TGTGCCAGCAGTGAAGCGGGCCAAGCCTATGGCTACACCTTC
>TRBV5-1|NA|TRBJ2-3|NA
CASRPEVTDTQYF
TGCGCCAGCAGGCCGGAGGTCACAGATACGCAGTATTTT
>TRBV15|NA|TRBJ2-5|NA
CATSRLGETQYF
TGTGCCACCAGCAGACTCGGGGAGACCCAGTACTTC
>TRBV30|NA|TRBJ2-1|TRBD2
CAWSTTSGGGNEQFF
TGTGCCTGGAGTACCACTAGCGGGGGAGGGAATGAGCAGTTCTTC
>TRBV12-3/TRBV12-4|NA|TRBJ2-2|NA
CASSLADRTGELFF
TGTGCCAGCAGTTTAGCCGACCGAACCGGGGAGCTGTTTTTT
>TRBV7-8|few|TRBJ2-1|NA
CASGPDLKEQFF
TGTGCCAGCGGACCGGACTTAAAAGAGCAGTTCTTC
>TRBV19|few|TRBJ2-7|NA
CASSPNGAYEQYF
TGTGCCAGTAGTCCAAACGGGGCCTACGAGCAGTACTTC
>TRBV4-1|few|TRBJ2-2|TRBD1
CASSHRQGADTGELFF
TGCGCCAGCAGCCACCGACAGGGGGCGGACACCGGGGAGCTGTTTTTT
>TRBV12-3/TRBV12-4|NA|TRBJ1-6|NA
CASSSTRSTSGYSPLHF
TGTGCCAGCAGTTCCACCCGATCCACGAGTGGTTATTCACCCCTCCACTTT
>TRBV28|few|TRBJ2-7|TRBD2
CASSSSGWGSYEQYF
TGTGCCAGCAGTTCTAGCGGGTGGGGCTCCTACGAGCAGTACTTC
>TRBV4-1|few|TRBJ1-6|NA
CASSQDRFRESPNSPLHF
TGCGCCAGCAGCCAAGATCGGTTCAGGGAAAGTCCTAATTCACCCCTCCACTTT
>TRBV6-4|NA|TRBJ1-6|TRBD1
CASSDSGQGNSPLHF
TGTGCCAGCAGTGACTCCGGACAGGGTAATTCACCCCTCCACTTT
>TRBV6-6|many|TRBJ1-1|NA
CASSYQATEAFF
TGTGCCAGCAGTTACCAGGCCACTGAAGCTTTCTTT
>TRBV29-1|few|TRBJ2-7|NA
CSVGEGAYEQYF
TGCAGCGTTGGTGAAGGGGCCTACGAGCAGTACTTC
>TRBV12-3/TRBV12-4|few|TRBJ2-1|TRBD2
CASSLSQGISLAGGLSSYNEQFF
TGTGCCAGCAGTTTATCCCAGGGGATTTCACTAGCGGGAGGGCTCAGCTCCTACAATGAGCAGTTCTTC
>TRBV6-5|few|TRBJ2-5|NA
CASSSLRGGQETQYF
TGTGCCAGCAGTTCTCTTAGGGGGGGACAAGAGACCCAGTACTTC
>TRBV12-5|NA|TRBJ2-2|NA
CASASRLSGRTGELFF
TGTGCTAGTGCTTCCCGCTTGTCCGGGCGCACCGGGGAGCTGTTTTTT
>TRBV3-1|many|TRBJ1-4|NA
CASSVTEKLFF
TGTGCCAGCAGCGTAACGGAAAAACTGTTTTTT
>TRBV29-1|NA|TRBJ2-3|TRBD2
CSVQGTSVSTDTQYF
TGCAGCGTTCAAGGGACTAGCGTAAGCACAGATACGCAGTATTTT
>TRBV6-4|NA|TRBJ2-3|TRBD1
CASALGQSTDTQYF
TGTGCCAGCGCCCTGGGACAGAGCACAGATACGCAGTATTTT
>TRBV29-1|many|TRBJ2-7|TRBD2
CSVGTSGDLYEQYF
TGCAGCGTCGGGACTAGCGGGGACCTCTACGAGCAGTACTTC
>TRBV6-5|once|TRBJ1-1|TRBD1
CASSYPGQGQRAFF
TGTGCCAGCAGTTACCCCGGACAGGGGCAGAGGGCTTTCTTT
>TRBV6-1|NA|TRBJ1-4|TRBD1
CASTFGDSRNEKLFF
TGTGCCAGCACATTCGGGGACAGCCGTAATGAAAAACTGTTTTTT
>TRBV4-3|NA|TRBJ2-5|NA
CASSQDGTGTQETQYF
TGCGCCAGCAGCCAAGATGGAACCGGGACACAAGAGACCCAGTACTTC
>TRBV27|NA|TRBJ2-3|NA
CASSQRLVGRLDTQYF
TGTGCCAGCAGTCAAAGACTAGTCGGCAGGTTAGATACGCAGTATTTT
>TRBV7-2|few|TRBJ1-6|TRBD1
CASSFLGQGTSPLHF
TGTGCCAGCAGCTTTCTGGGACAGGGGACTTCACCCCTCCACTTT
>TRBV6-6|few|TRBJ1-5|NA
CASSTYQGFNQPQHF
TGTGCCAGCAGTACCTACCAGGGGTTTAATCAGCCCCAGCATTTT
>TRBV2|few|TRBJ2-3|TRBD1
CASSEGVTGPDTQYF
TGTGCCAGCAGTGAAGGGGTGACAGGGCCAGATACGCAGTATTTT
>TRBV7-2|few|TRBJ1-2|TRBD1
CASSSGQADSGYGYTF
TGTGCCAGCAGCTCCGGACAGGCCGACAGCGGCTATGGCTACACCTTC
>TRBV7-2|NA|TRBJ2-5|NA
CASSLLPGKQETQYF
TGTGCCAGCAGCTTACTTCCGGGGAAACAAGAGACCCAGTACTTC
>TRBV29-1|few|TRBJ1-1|NA
CSGGLGGSGTEAFF
TGCAGCGGCGGTTTGGGGGGGAGCGGCACTGAAGCTTTCTTT
>TRBV7-9|NA|TRBJ2-2|NA
CASSPGGTGELFF
TGTGCCAGCAGCCCAGGGGGGACCGGGGAGCTGTTTTTT
>TRBV13|once|TRBJ2-2|NA
CASSLNRPAPPTGELFF
TGTGCCAGCAGCTTGAACCGACCCGCCCCCCCTACCGGGGAGCTGTTTTTT
>TRBV20-1|few|TRBJ2-2|NA
CSATPGTFTGELFF
TGCAGTGCTACCCCCGGGACATTCACCGGGGAGCTGTTTTTT
>TRBV4-3|few|TRBJ1-1|NA
CASSRLDSGSEAFF
TGCGCCAGCAGCCGGCTGGACAGCGGGTCTGAAGCTTTCTTT
>TRBV7-2|NA|TRBJ1-5|NA
CASSLGANQPQHF
TGTGCCAGCAGCCTGGGGGCCAATCAGCCCCAGCATTTT
>TRBV5-4|NA|TRBJ2-3|NA
CASSLGSRSGNTDTQYF
TGTGCCAGCAGCCTGGGGTCTCGCAGCGGCAACACAGATACGCAGTATTTT
>TRBV5-5|once|TRBJ1-2|TRBD1
CASSSDRGDSYTF
TGTGCCAGCAGCTCGGACAGGGGCGATAGCTACACCTTC
>TRBV28|many|TRBJ1-5|NA
CASSPGVTNQPQHF
TGTGCCAGCAGTCCAGGGGTTACGAATCAGCCCCAGCATTTT
>TRBV12-3/TRBV12-4|NA|TRBJ2-1|NA
CASSRRLSYNEQFF
TGTGCCAGCAGCCGCCGATTATCCTACAATGAGCAGTTCTTC
>TRBV19|few|TRBJ2-2|NA
CASTTPRDTGELFF
TGTGCCAGTACCACCCCTCGGGACACCGGGGAGCTGTTTTTT
>TRBV29-1|many|TRBJ2-7|TRBD2
CSVRPVGGYEQYF
TGCAGCGTACGACCGGTCGGGGGGTACGAGCAGTACTTC
>TRBV4-1|few|TRBJ1-1|NA
CASSQDRTVGVGFF
TGCGCCAGCAGCCAAGATAGGACAGTGGGTGTAGGCTTCTTT
>TRBV2|NA|TRBJ1-5|NA
CASSEGRSSNQPQHF
TGTGCCAGCAGTGAGGGACGAAGTAGCAATCAGCCCCAGCATTTT
>TRBV7-2|few|TRBJ2-3|NA
CASSRSYRASTDTQYF
TGTGCCAGCAGCCGATCTTACAGGGCTAGCACAGATACGCAGTATTTT
>TRBV7-2|many|TRBJ2-3|TRBD1
CASSPGDRGLGGTDTQYF
TGTGCCAGCAGCCCTGGGGACAGGGGGCTGGGGGGCACAGATACGCAGTATTTT
>TRBV7-2|few|TRBJ2-4|TRBD2
CASSLGASGTLAKNIQYF
TGTGCCAGCAGCTTAGGGGCTAGCGGCACCCTAGCCAAAAACATTCAGTACTTC
>TRBV20-1|many|TRBJ2-4|TRBD1
CSAALGTGGYIQYF
TGCAGTGCCGCCCTAGGGACAGGGGGTTACATTCAGTACTTC
>TRBV28|few|TRBJ2-4|TRBD1
CASSLPGQGVDIQYF
TGTGCCAGCAGTTTGCCGGGACAGGGCGTTGACATTCAGTACTTC
>TRBV9|NA|TRBJ2-7|TRBD1
CASSTRTGGYEQYF
TGTGCCAGCAGCACCCGGACAGGGGGCTACGAGCAGTACTTC
>TRBV29-1|NA|TRBJ2-5|TRBD2
CSAGTSRQETQYF
TGCAGCGCCGGGACTAGCAGACAAGAGACCCAGTACTTC
>TRBV12-3/TRBV12-4|few|TRBJ1-1|NA
CASSSRSNEAFF
TGTGCCAGCAGTTCACGATCTAATGAAGCTTTCTTT